This TCR beta chain emerged from a study of OX40 agonist ivuxolimab in advanced cancers. Study-level results: Clonal expansion in partial responders at 0.1-3.0 mg/kg ranked among the lowest.

The CDR3 runs to 15 residues. Per germline, CDR1 SGHDT and CDR2 YYEEEE. Trimming stripped 0 bases from V and 4 bases from J, with 14 bases between. TCRdb's copy holds only in-frame clones and misses some; the assay was immunoSEQ multiplex PCR. The data show 55,000 to 75,000 clones, roughly four fifths seen once. Remarks on this clone: Its specificity is unknown.

J is TRBJ2-7 and V is TRBV5-6; maybe TRBD1 (6 bases). This clonotype originated in an adult with an advanced solid tumor such as melanoma, head and neck, liver or kidney cancer. Sequencing used CD4+ or CD8+ T cells sorted from blood, obtained in a trial of the OX40 agonist ivuxolimab. As DNA, the CDR3 is TGTGCCAGCAGCTTGGCGGCAGGGGTGATGTACGAGCAGTACTTC. It encodes CASSLAAGVMYEQYF.